This T cell receptor beta chain stems from a study of blood T cell repertoires in COVID-19. Turning to the study itself: COVID-19 samples collected from the United States, Italy and Spain covered acute and convalescent phases. In each case, the material was cDNA or gDNA derived from T cells, B-cell-depleted T cells, or PBMCs.

This clone was observed once. Germline V CDR1 and CDR2: LGHDT, YNNKEL (reference sequence). The CDR3 runs 16 residues. V was shortened by 0 bases and J by 0 bases, with 9 bases between the two germline ends. Per the original data handling: How many nucleated cells were present was estimated from reference gene primer amplification. TCRdb keeps only in-frame clones here, not all; method: immunoSEQ multiplex PCR. The V and J calls and clone size come from that table; D and trimming were worked out from the DNA. The data contain fewer than 150,000 clones, 75% to 85% of them seen just once; the ten biggest clones take up less than 5%.

The clonotype comes from an elderly woman with acute or convalescent COVID-19. The rearrangement joins TRBV3-1 (or the pseudogene TRBV3-2) to TRBJ1-3; D not certain. The source material was peripheral blood. CDR3 nucleotide sequence: TGTGCCAGCAGCCAAGAGATGGGCCACTCTGGAAACACCATATATTTT. It is translated as CASSQEMGHSGNTIYF.